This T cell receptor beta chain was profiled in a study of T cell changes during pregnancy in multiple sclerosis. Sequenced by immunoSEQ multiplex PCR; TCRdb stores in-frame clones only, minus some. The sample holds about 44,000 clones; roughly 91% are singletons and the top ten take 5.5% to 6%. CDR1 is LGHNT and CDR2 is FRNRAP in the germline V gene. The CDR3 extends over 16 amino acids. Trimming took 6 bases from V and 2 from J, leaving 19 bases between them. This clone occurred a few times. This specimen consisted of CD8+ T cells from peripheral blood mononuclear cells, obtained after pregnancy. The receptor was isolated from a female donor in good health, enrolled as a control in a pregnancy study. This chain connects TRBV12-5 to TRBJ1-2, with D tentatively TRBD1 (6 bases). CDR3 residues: CASGAGSGGGNYGYTF. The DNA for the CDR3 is TGTGCTAGTGGAGCGGGGTCCGGGGGGGGCAACTATGGCTACACCTTC.